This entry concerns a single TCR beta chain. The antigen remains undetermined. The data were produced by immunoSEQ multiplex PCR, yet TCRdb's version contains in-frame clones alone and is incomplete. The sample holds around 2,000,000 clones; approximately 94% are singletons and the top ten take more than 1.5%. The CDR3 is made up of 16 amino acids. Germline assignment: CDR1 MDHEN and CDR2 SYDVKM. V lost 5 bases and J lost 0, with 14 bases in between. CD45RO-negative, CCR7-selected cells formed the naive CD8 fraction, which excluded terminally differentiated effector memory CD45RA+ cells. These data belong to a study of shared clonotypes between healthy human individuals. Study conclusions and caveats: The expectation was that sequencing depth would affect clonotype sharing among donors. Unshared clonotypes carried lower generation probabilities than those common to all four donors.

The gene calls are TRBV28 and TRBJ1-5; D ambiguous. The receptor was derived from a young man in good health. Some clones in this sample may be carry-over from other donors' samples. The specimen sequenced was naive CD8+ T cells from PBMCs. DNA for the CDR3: TGTGCCAGCAGTGGCTGGACGGAGTTTAGCAATCAGCCCCAGCATTTT. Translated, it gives CASSGWTEFSNQPQHF.